One sample yielded the 14 T cell receptor beta chains listed below, sequenced in a study of OX40 agonist ivuxolimab in advanced cancers. Sequenced by immunoSEQ multiplex PCR; TCRdb stores in-frame clones only, minus some. In the table there are 20,000 or so clones, 84% of which are singletons. Sequences were derived from CD4+ or CD8+ T cells sorted from blood, sampled in a trial of the OX40 agonist ivuxolimab. Receptor source: an adult with an advanced solid tumor such as melanoma, head and neck, liver or kidney cancer.

This clone has only a few counts. The V call is TRBV10-3, the J call TRBJ1-1, with TRBD1 as a possible D gene (6 bases). In germline, CDR1 is ENHRY, CDR2 SYGVKD. Trimming cost V 3 bases and J 4 bases, with 24 bases left between them. The CDR3 consists of 18 residues. CDR3 nucleotide sequence: TGTGCCATCAGTGAAGGACTTCGGAGCACCTCCAGGGGCACTGAAGCTTTCTTT. Translating it yields CAISEGLRSTSRGTEAFF.

CDR3 nucleotides: TGCAGCGTTTCCGGGACTAGCGGGAGGTTGAGCTCCTACAATGAGCAGTTCTTC. Residues: CSVSGTSGRLSSYNEQFF. This rearrangement joins TRBV29-1 to TRBJ2-1; 15 positions match TRBD2. Germline-derived CDR1 and CDR2 are SQVTM and ANQGSEA. Unmatched junction bases numbered 8, after V lost 5 bases and J lost 0 bases. The CDR3 totals 18 residues.

This clone was detected only once. The chain employs TRBV9 and TRBJ1-1; D is unresolved. Germline loops: CDR1 SGDLS, CDR2 YYNGEE. V lost 3 bases to trimming and J lost 2 bases, with 14 bases between them. The CDR3 covers 15 residues. CDR3 loop: CASSAQTRANTEAFF. The CDR3 DNA reads TGTGCCAGCAGCGCCCAGACCCGGGCCAACACTGAAGCTTTCTTT.

This clone showed up just a few times. The chain links TRBV7-2 to TRBJ2-1, with D possibly matching TRBD1 (6 bases). The CDR3 is 15 residues long. V was pared by 5 bases and J by 8 bases, with 19 bases between. CDR1 SGHTA and CDR2 FQGNSA come from the germline V gene. The chain's CDR3 is CASSLDKGVAYEQFF. The CDR3 DNA reads TGTGCCAGCAGCCTAGATAAGGGGGTCGCCTATGAGCAGTTCTTC.

This sequence joins TRBV19 and TRBJ2-1, with 10 nucleotides matching TRBD2. The CDR3 loop spans 16 amino acids. Germline CDR1 is LNHDA and CDR2 is SQIVND (reference sequence). The trim removed 1 base at V and 7 bases at J, leaving 7 bases unmatched. In DNA form, the CDR3 reads TGTGCCAGTAGTATAGTCCCAAGCGGGGGGGGTAATGAGCAGTTCTTC. This gives the protein CASSIVPSGGGNEQFF.

The V gene is TRBV2, the J gene TRBJ1-1; 7 nucleotides match TRBD1. V was pared by 7 bases and J by 8 bases, with 7 bases of the junction left unmatched. The CDR3 spans 12 residues. CDR1 SNHLY and CDR2 FYNNEI come from the germline V gene. In DNA, the CDR3 is TGTGCCAGCAACTGGGGGACAGCGGAAGCTTTCTTT. It specifies CASNWGTAEAFF.

The rearrangement joins TRBV28 to TRBJ1-5; D perhaps matches TRBD1 (5 bases). This CDR3 has 14 residues. V lost 0 bases and J 6 bases, leaving 9 bases between the germline ends. The V gene's germline CDR1 is MDHEN and CDR2 SYDVKM. Here the CDR3 DNA reads TGTGCCAGCAGTTTATGGGGGGGAGGTCAGCCCCAGCATTTT. This encodes CASSLWGGGQPQHF.

The CDR3 is CASSFGEGAGGYTF. The CDR3 DNA is TGTGCCAGCAGCTTCGGGGAGGGGGCAGGAGGCTACACCTTC. The chain couples TRBV7-9 to TRBJ1-2; the match to TRBD1 covers 7 bases. Trimming cost V 3 bases and J 8 bases; bases outside gene matches: 9. Germline CDR1 reads SEHNR; CDR2 reads FQNEAQ (reference sequence). The CDR3 extends over 14 amino acids.

The CDR3 sequence: CSAPGQGAPTDTQYF. The CDR3 DNA reads as TGCAGCGCCCCGGGACAGGGGGCCCCAACAGATACGCAGTATTTT. The gene calls are TRBV29-1 and TRBJ2-3; 12 bases agree with TRBD1. Germline trimming cut 7 bases from V and 3 bases from J; bases unmatched to any gene: 8. This CDR3 has 15 residues. CDR1 SQVTM and CDR2 ANQGSEA come from the germline V gene.

This chain connects TRBV19 to TRBJ2-2; 10 positions match TRBD2. Trimming at V came to 6 bases and at J to 8 bases, leaving 9 bases not matched to a gene. This CDR3 spans 15 amino acids. CDR1 and CDR2 from the germline V gene are LNHDA and SQIVND (reference sequence). The CDR3 loop reads CASRAGGNLRGELFF. CDR3 DNA sequence: TGTGCCAGTAGAGCGGGAGGGAATCTCAGGGGGGAGCTGTTTTTT.

The chain employs TRBV30 and TRBJ2-7; D remains ambiguous. V dropped 5 bases and J dropped 7 bases, with 12 bases sitting between them. The CDR3 contains 11 residues. Germline V gives CDR1 GTSNPN, CDR2 SVGIG (reference sequence). CDR3 sequence reads: CAWGVLREQYF. CDR3 bases: TGTGCCTGGGGGGTGCTGAGGGAGCAGTACTTC. The full variable domain, rest sourced from reference TRBV30 and TRBJ2-7, is SQTIHQWPATLVQPVGSPLSLECTVEGTSNPNLYWYRQAAGRGLQLLFYSVGIGQISSEVPQNLSASRPQDRQFILSSKKLLLSDSGFYLCAWGVLREQYFGPGTRLTVT.

V is TRBV7-3 and J is TRBJ2-2; perhaps TRBD2 as D (5 bases). The V end was cut by 3 bases, the J end by 4 bases, with 15 bases between. Germline loops: CDR1 SGHTA, CDR2 FQGTGA. The CDR3 spans 16 residues. The CDR3 DNA reads TGTGCCAGCAGCTTCGGACCCGGCGGGCGCACCGGGGAGCTGTTTTTT. Encoded protein: CASSFGPGGRTGELFF.

The chain has TRBV18 and TRBJ1-5; a possible D gene is TRBD1 (5 bases). The V and J ends lost 3 bases and 4 bases respectively, with 13 bases between them. Germline CDR1 KGHSH, CDR2 LQKENI. CDR3 length: 15 residues. CDR3 region: CASSPVQGPNQPQHF. CDR3 nucleotides: TGTGCCAGCTCACCCGTGCAGGGTCCGAATCAGCCCCAGCATTTT.

The rearrangement links TRBV15 to TRBJ2-1; 8 nucleotides line up with TRBD2. V shed 5 bases, J shed 10 bases, and the junction held 16 bases outside the gene matches. Germline CDR1 LNHNV, CDR2 YYDKDF (reference sequence). This CDR3 has 16 residues. The CDR3 is CATSDWGGGFEGEQFF. For the CDR3, the DNA is TGTGCCACCAGCGACTGGGGCGGGGGGTTCGAGGGAGAGCAGTTCTTC.